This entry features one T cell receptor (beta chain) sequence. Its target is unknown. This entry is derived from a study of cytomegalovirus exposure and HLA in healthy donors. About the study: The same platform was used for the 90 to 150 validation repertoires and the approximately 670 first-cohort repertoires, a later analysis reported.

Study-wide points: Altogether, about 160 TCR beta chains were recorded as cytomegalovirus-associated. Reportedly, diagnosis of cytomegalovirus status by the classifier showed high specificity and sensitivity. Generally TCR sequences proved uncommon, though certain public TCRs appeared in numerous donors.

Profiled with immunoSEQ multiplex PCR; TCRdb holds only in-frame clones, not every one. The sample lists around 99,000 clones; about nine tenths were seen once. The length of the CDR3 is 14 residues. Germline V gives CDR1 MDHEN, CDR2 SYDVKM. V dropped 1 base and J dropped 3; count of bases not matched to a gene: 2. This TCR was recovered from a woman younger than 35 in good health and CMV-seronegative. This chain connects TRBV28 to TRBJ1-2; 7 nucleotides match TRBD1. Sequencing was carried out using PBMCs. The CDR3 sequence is CASSLSDRYYGYTF. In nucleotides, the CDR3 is TGTGCCAGCAGTTTATCGGACAGGTACTATGGCTACACCTTC.